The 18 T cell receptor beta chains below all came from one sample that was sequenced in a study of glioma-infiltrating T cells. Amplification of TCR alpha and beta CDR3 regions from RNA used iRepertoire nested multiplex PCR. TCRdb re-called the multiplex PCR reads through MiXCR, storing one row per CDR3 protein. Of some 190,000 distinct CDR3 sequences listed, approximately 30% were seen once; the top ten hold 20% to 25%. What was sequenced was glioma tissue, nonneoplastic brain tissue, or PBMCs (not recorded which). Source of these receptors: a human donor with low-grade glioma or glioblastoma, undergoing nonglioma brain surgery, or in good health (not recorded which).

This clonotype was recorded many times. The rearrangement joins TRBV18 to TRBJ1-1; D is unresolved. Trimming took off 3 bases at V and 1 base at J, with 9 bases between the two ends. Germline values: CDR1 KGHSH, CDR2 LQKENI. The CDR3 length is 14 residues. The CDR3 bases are TGTGCCAGCTCACCCGGTGTGACGAACACTGAAGCTTTCTTT. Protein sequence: CASSPGVTNTEAFF. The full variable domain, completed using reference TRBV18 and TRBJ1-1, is NAGVMQNPRHLVRRRGQEARLRCSPMKGHSHVYWYRQLPEEGLKFMVYLQKENIIDESGMPKERFSAEFPKEGPSILRIQQVVRGDSAAYFCASSPGVTNTEAFFGQGTRLTVV.

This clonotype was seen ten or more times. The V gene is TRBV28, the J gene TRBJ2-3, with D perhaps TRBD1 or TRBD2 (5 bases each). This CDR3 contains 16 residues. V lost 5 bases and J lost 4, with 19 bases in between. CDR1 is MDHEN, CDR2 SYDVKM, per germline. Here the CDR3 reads CASSRAGTLGADTQYF. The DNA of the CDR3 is TGTGCCAGCAGTCGCGCCGGGACCCTCGGGGCAGATACGCAGTATTTT.

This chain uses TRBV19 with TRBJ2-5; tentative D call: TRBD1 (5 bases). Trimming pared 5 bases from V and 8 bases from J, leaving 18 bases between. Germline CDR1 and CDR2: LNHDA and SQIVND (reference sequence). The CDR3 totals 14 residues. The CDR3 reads CASSGDSPQGTQYF. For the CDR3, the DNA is TGTGCCAGTAGTGGTGACAGTCCCCAAGGAACCCAGTACTTC.

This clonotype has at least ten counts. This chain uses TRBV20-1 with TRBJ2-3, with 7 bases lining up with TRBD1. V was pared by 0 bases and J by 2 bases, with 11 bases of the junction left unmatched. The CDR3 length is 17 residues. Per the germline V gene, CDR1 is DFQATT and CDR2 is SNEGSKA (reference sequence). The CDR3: CSARDGRTGVATDTQYF. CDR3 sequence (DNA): TGCAGTGCTAGAGATGGCCGGACAGGCGTCGCCACAGATACGCAGTATTTT.

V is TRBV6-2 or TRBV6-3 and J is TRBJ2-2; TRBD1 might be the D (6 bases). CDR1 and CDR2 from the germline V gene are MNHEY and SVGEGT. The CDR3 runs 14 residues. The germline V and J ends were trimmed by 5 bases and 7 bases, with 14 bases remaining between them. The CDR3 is CASSIDRDNGELFF. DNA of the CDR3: TGTGCCAGCAGTATTGACCGGGACAACGGGGAGCTGTTTTTT.

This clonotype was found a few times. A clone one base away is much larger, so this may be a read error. The CDR3 is CASSLNFPNEQFF. Written as DNA, the CDR3 is TGTGCCAGCAGCCTTAATTTTCCCAATGAGCAGTTCTTC. The rearrangement uses TRBV28 and TRBJ2-1, with D uncertain. The CDR3 length is 13 residues. V lost 6 bases, J lost 6 bases, and 12 bases lay in between. CDR1 is MDHEN, CDR2 SYDVKM, per germline. Based on the CDR3 plus reference TRBV28 and TRBJ2-1, the full variable domain is DVKVTQSSRYLVKRTGEKVFLECVQDMDHENMFWYRQDPGLGLRLIYFSYDVKMKEKGDIPEGYSVSREKKERFSLILESASTNQTSMYLCASSLNFPNEQFFGPGTRLTVL.

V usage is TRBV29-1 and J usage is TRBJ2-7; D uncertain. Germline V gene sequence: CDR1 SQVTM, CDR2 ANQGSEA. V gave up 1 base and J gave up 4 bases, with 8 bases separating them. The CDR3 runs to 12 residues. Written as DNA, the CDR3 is TGCAGCGTTGAAGTTCTAGGTTACGAGCAGTACTTC. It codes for CSVEVLGYEQYF.

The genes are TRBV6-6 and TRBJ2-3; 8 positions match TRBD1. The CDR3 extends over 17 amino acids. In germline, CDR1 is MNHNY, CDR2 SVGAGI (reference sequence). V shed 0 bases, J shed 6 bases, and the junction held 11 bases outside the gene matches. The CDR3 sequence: CASSYSRTGSGSDTQYF. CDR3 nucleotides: TGTGCCAGCAGTTACTCTCGGACAGGGTCCGGTTCGGATACGCAGTATTTT.

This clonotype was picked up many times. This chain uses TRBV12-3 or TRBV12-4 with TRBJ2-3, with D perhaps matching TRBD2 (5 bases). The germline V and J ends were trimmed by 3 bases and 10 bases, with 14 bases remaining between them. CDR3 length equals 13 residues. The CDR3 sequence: CASSFVIGSAQYF. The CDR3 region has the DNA TGTGCCAGCAGTTTTGTCATAGGGAGTGCGCAGTATTTT.

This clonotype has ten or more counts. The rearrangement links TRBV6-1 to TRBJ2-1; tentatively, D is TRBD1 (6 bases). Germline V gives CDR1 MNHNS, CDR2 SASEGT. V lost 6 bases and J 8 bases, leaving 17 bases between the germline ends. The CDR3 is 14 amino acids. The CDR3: CASRNRDGGHEQFF. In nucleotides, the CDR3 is TGTGCCAGCAGGAACAGGGATGGGGGCCATGAGCAGTTCTTC.

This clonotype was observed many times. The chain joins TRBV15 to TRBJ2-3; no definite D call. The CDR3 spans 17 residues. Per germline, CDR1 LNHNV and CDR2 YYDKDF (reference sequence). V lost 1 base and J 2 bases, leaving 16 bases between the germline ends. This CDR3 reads CATSRGGPLAYTDTQYF. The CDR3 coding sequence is TGTGCCACCAGCAGAGGCGGTCCCCTCGCTTACACAGATACGCAGTATTTT.

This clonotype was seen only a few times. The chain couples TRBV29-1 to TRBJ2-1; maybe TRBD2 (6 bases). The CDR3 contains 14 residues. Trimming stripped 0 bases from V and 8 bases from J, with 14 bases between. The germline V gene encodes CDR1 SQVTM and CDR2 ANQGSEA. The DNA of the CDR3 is TGCAGCGTTGAAGAGAGACGGAGGGCGGATGAGCAGTTCTTC. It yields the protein CSVEERRRADEQFF.

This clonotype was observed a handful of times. The CDR3, as DNA: TGTGCCAGCAGCCAAGAAGACGATGGGACGACCGGGGAGCTGTTTTTT. Translating gives CASSQEDDGTTGELFF. The rearrangement joins TRBV3-1 to TRBJ2-2; D possibly uses TRBD1 or TRBD2 (5 bases each). V shed 0 bases and J shed 5 bases, with 13 bases lying between them. This CDR3 spans 16 amino acids. Germline V gene lookup returns CDR1 LGHDT and CDR2 YNNKEL (reference sequence).

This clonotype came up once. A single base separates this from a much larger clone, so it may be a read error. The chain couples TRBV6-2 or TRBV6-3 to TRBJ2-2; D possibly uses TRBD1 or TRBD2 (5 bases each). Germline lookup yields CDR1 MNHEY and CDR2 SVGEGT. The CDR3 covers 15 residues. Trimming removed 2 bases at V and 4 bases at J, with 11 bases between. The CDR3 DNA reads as TGTGCCAGCAGTTACAGGCATGGGACCACCGGGGAGCTGTTTTTT. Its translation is CASSYRHGTTGELFF.

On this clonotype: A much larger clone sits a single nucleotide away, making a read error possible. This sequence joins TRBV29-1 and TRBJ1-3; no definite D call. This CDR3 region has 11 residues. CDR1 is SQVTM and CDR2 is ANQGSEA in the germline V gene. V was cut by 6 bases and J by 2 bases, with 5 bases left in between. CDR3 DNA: TGCAGCGTGTGGCCTGGAAACACCATATATTTT. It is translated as CSVWPGNTIYF. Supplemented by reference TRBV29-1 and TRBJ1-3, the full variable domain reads SAVISQKPSRDICQRGTSLTIQCQVDSQVTMMFWYRQQPGQSLTLIATANQGSEATYESGFVIDKFPISRPNLTFSTLTVSNMSPEDSSIYLCSVWPGNTIYFGEGSWLTVV.

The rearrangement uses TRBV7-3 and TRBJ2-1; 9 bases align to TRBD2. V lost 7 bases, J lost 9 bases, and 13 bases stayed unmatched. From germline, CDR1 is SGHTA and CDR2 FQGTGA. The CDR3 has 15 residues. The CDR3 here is CASTQSSTSGGEQFF. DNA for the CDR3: TGTGCCAGCACCCAGTCCTCGACTAGCGGCGGTGAGCAGTTCTTC. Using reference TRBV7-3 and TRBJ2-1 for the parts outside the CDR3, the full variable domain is GAGVSQTPSNKVTEKGKYVELRCDPISGHTALYWYRQSLGQGPEFLIYFQGTGAADDSGLPNDRFFAVRPEGSVSTLKIQRTERGDSAVYLCASTQSSTSGGEQFFGPGTRLTVL.

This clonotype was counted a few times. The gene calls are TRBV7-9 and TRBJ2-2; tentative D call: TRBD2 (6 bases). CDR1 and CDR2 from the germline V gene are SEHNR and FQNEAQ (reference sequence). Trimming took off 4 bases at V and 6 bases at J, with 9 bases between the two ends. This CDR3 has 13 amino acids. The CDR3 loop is CASSSGASGELFF. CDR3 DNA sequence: TGTGCCAGCAGCTCGGGAGCATCCGGGGAGCTGTTTTTT.

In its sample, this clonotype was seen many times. The DNA of the CDR3 is TGCAGTGCTAGAAGGTCGGGCTCCTACAATGAGCAGTTCTTC. Translation: CSARRSGSYNEQFF. The chain recombines TRBV20-1 with TRBJ2-1; D is unclear. There are 14 residues in the CDR3. The ends were cut back, 2 bases at V and 0 bases at J, with 8 bases in the middle. Germline V gene sequence: CDR1 DFQATT, CDR2 SNEGSKA (reference sequence).